Sequencing of this TCR beta chain was carried out in a study of T cell changes during pregnancy in multiple sclerosis. The CDR3 spans 15 residues. Losses at the gene ends were 9 bases for V and 2 bases for J; bases not matched to a gene: 10. Germline values: CDR1 MDHEN, CDR2 SYDVKM. Libraries were prepared by immunoSEQ multiplex PCR; TCRdb keeps only in-frame clonotypes and omits some of them. This sample carries about 40,000 clones, 80% to 95% of them seen once, and the ten largest clones take roughly 0.5%. This clonotype originated in a female donor in good health, enrolled as a control in a pregnancy study. The sample consisted of CD4+ T cells from peripheral blood mononuclear cells, taken in the second trimester of pregnancy. This chain links TRBV28 with TRBJ2-3, with 8 bases identical to TRBD1. The CDR3 sequence: CASSSRQGPTDTQYF. Here the CDR3 DNA reads TGTGCCAGTTCGAGCAGACAGGGGCCCACAGATACGCAGTATTTT.